Each of the 30 T cell receptor beta chains below was sequenced from the same sample in a study of blood T cell repertoires in COVID-19 (dated by TCRdb to 2019 to 2021). Libraries were built with the immunoSEQ multiplex PCR assay. This immuneACCESS table, as held by TCRdb, lists in-frame sequences with V and J called but not all clones. Of the missing ones, under half trace to an unresolved V gene in checked studies; the others have no known cause. The sample table lists more than 90,000 clones, about 85% of them with a count of one. The ten largest clones add up to approximately 7.7% of the sample. The specimen sequenced was peripheral blood. The receptors derive from a human donor in a cohort sampled during active COVID-19.

The chain carries TRBV14 and TRBJ2-2; maybe TRBD1 (6 bases). Trimming stripped 4 bases from V and 5 bases from J, with 14 bases between. This CDR3 has 15 residues. The germline V gene has CDR1 SGHDN and CDR2 FVKESK. The CDR3 region has the DNA TGTGCCAGCAGCCGGCTCCAGGGGCCTACCGGGGAGCTGTTTTTT. It translates to CASSRLQGPTGELFF.

The table lists this clone with a count of one. This CDR3 reads CASSAGQGANTEAFF. The DNA of the CDR3 is TGCGCCAGCAGCGCGGGACAGGGCGCGAACACTGAAGCTTTCTTT. The J gene is TRBJ1-1, the V gene TRBV5-1; 9 bases align to TRBD1. This CDR3 contains 15 residues. The germline V gene encodes CDR1 SGHRS and CDR2 YFSETQ. V trimming: 4 bases; J trimming: 1 base; junction bases outside the gene matches: 5. Based on the CDR3 plus reference TRBV5-1 and TRBJ1-1, the full variable domain is KAGVTQTPRYLIKTRGQQVTLSCSPISGHRSVSWYQQTPGQGLQFLFEYFSETQRNKGNFPGRFSGRQFSNSRSEMNVSTLELGDSALYLCASSAGQGANTEAFFGQGTRLTVV.

The genes are TRBV11-3 and TRBJ2-3, with 7 bases aligning to TRBD2. In germline, CDR1 is SGHNT, CDR2 YENEEA. CDR3 length: 14 amino acids. V shed 3 bases and J 5 bases; nucleotides not matched to a gene: 5. CDR3 region: CASSFGLVGDTQYF. CDR3 nucleotides: TGTGCCAGCAGCTTCGGACTAGTTGGAGATACGCAGTATTTT.

This clone was recorded a few times. The chain carries TRBV9 and TRBJ2-3; 8 bases agree with TRBD1. CDR1 and CDR2 from the germline V gene are SGDLS and YYNGEE. Unmatched junction bases numbered 11, after V lost 3 bases and J lost 5 bases. This CDR3 region has 16 residues. CDR3 sequence: CASSAFGQGERDTQYF. The CDR3 DNA follows: TGTGCCAGCAGCGCGTTTGGACAGGGCGAAAGAGATACGCAGTATTTT.

This clone showed up just a few times. The V call is TRBV19, the J call TRBJ2-5; 7 bases are shared with TRBD1. Germline CDR1 LNHDA, CDR2 SQIVND (reference sequence). The CDR3 runs to 15 residues. V trimming: 7 bases; J trimming: 5 bases; junction bases outside the gene matches: 13. The CDR3 bases are TGTGCCAGTACCCCTCGAGGGGGCCCTCGGGAGACCCAGTACTTC. It is translated as CASTPRGGPRETQYF.

The chain recombines TRBV28 with TRBJ2-7, with 10 positions matching TRBD2. The CDR3 sequence is 15 residues long. The germline V gene has CDR1 MDHEN and CDR2 SYDVKM. J lost 3 bases, V lost 7 bases, and 9 bases had no gene match. The CDR3 region is CASTLWASGGYEQYF. In DNA, the CDR3 is TGTGCCAGCACCCTATGGGCTAGCGGGGGCTACGAGCAGTACTTC. The complete variable domain, with remaining parts taken from reference TRBV28 and TRBJ2-7, reads DVKVTQSSRYLVKRTGEKVFLECVQDMDHENMFWYRQDPGLGLRLIYFSYDVKMKEKGDIPEGYSVSREKKERFSLILESASTNQTSMYLCASTLWASGGYEQYFGPGTRLTVT.

The chain is built from TRBV11-2 and TRBJ2-5, with 11 bases fitting TRBD1. With 4 bases clipped from V and 5 bases from J, the junction kept 3 bases outside the gene matches. This CDR3 spans 14 amino acids. CDR1 SGHAT and CDR2 FQNNGV come from the germline V gene. The CDR3: CASSWGQGDETQYF. CDR3 nucleotides: TGTGCCAGCAGCTGGGGACAGGGGGACGAGACCCAGTACTTC.

The chain joins TRBV9 to TRBJ2-2; the D gene is possibly TRBD2 (6 bases). This CDR3 spans 12 amino acids. Germline V gene sequence: CDR1 SGDLS, CDR2 YYNGEE. V was cut by 4 bases and J by 7 bases, with 8 bases left in between. CDR3 sequence: CASSRSGGELFF. The DNA of the CDR3 is TGTGCCAGCAGCCGTAGCGGCGGGGAGCTGTTTTTT.

The V gene is TRBV25-1, the J gene TRBJ2-3; possible D gene TRBD1, 5 bases. CDR1 is MGHDK and CDR2 is SYGVNS in the germline V gene. V was trimmed by 4 bases and J by 5 bases, leaving 13 bases between them. The CDR3 contains 14 residues. In DNA form, the CDR3 reads TGTGCCAGCAGTGCAGGACAAATAAGAGATACGCAGTATTTT. Protein product: CASSAGQIRDTQYF.

CDR3: CASRARTAGQPQHF. In DNA form, the CDR3 reads TGTGCCAGTAGGGCCCGAACGGCAGGACAGCCCCAGCATTTT. The chain employs TRBV19 and TRBJ1-5, with D unresolved. The germline CDR1 and CDR2 sequences are LNHDA and SQIVND (reference sequence). The germline V and J ends were trimmed by 6 bases and 7 bases, with 16 bases remaining between them. This CDR3 region has 14 residues.

The chain is built from TRBV4-2 and TRBJ2-7, with D hard to call. CDR3 length: 14 residues. Trimming cost V 4 bases and J 2 bases, with 12 bases left between them. CDR1 is LGHNA, CDR2 YNFKEQ, per germline. The CDR3, as DNA: TGTGCCAGCAGCCCCCGGGTCCCAGCCTACGAGCAGTACTTC. It codes for CASSPRVPAYEQYF.

The chain links TRBV9 to TRBJ1-2, with 9 nucleotides matching TRBD1. This CDR3 has 15 amino acids. V trimming: 4 bases; J trimming: 4 bases; junction bases outside the gene matches: 8. CDR1 is SGDLS, CDR2 YYNGEE, per germline. The CDR3 loop is CASSPRDRDSYGYTF. The CDR3 DNA reads as TGTGCCAGCAGCCCCAGGGACAGGGACTCCTATGGCTACACCTTC.

This clone has a handful of counts. The chain links TRBV2 to TRBJ1-6; D gene unclear. The germline V gene encodes CDR1 SNHLY and CDR2 FYNNEI. The CDR3 has 14 amino acids. The V gene lost 5 bases and the J gene lost 10 bases, with 15 bases spanning the gap. The DNA of the CDR3 is TGTGCCAGCAGTACCGGACTCTCTGGATCACCCCTCCACTTT. Translation: CASSTGLSGSPLHF.

The chain is built from TRBV25-1 and TRBJ1-2; no clear D. CDR3 length equals 14 residues. Germline assignment: CDR1 MGHDK and CDR2 SYGVNS. V lost 8 bases to trimming and J lost 4 bases, with 17 bases between them. CDR3 nucleotides: TGTGCCAGCTCAACCAGGCGGGCGGGCTATGGCTACACCTTC. Encoded protein: CASSTRRAGYGYTF.

The chain joins TRBV7-9 to TRBJ1-1; D uncertain. Per germline, CDR1 SEHNR and CDR2 FQNEAQ (reference sequence). The CDR3 totals 13 residues. V lost 5 bases and J 2 bases, leaving 9 bases between the germline ends. DNA for the CDR3: TGTGCCAGCAGCGTAAGCCGTAACACTGAAGCTTTCTTT. Protein: CASSVSRNTEAFF.

This chain joins TRBV19 and TRBJ2-4; D uncertain. CDR1 LNHDA and CDR2 SQIVND come from the germline V gene (reference sequence). CDR3 length: 15 amino acids. V dropped 5 bases and J dropped 0 bases, with 11 bases sitting between them. The CDR3 reads CASSPLILAKNIQYF. The CDR3 nucleotides are TGTGCCAGTAGTCCGTTGATACTAGCCAAAAACATTCAGTACTTC.

The rearrangement links TRBV2 to TRBJ2-5; 8 nucleotides line up with TRBD1. Germline V gene data show CDR1 as SNHLY and CDR2 as FYNNEI. V lost 6 bases to trimming and J lost 5 bases; unmatched junction nucleotides: 8. The CDR3 covers 14 residues. The CDR3 DNA reads TGTGCCAGCAGACTGGACAGGGAGCGGGAGACCCAGTACTTC. Translation gives CASRLDRERETQYF.

The chain couples TRBV6-6 to TRBJ2-3; TRBD2 agrees at 7 bases. Germline loops: CDR1 MNHNY, CDR2 SVGAGI (reference sequence). The CDR3 is 20 residues long. V dropped 5 bases and J dropped 6; count of bases not matched to a gene: 26. In nucleotides, the CDR3 is TGTGCCAGCAGTCCCCTGGACTACTCGGGGGAGGGTCAGTTCTACGATACGCAGTATTTT. Its translation is CASSPLDYSGEGQFYDTQYF.

The chain employs TRBV10-2 and TRBJ2-3, with D hard to call. The germline CDR1 and CDR2 sequences are WSHSY and SAAADI. The V gene lost 8 bases and the J gene lost 8 bases, with 11 bases spanning the gap. The CDR3 has 11 residues. The CDR3 reads CASAESATQYF. CDR3 bases: TGCGCCAGCGCGGAGAGCGCTACGCAGTATTTT.

The chain carries TRBV15 and TRBJ2-3; TRBD2 matches at 11 bases. V shed 1 base and J 3 bases; nucleotides not matched to a gene: 3. The CDR3 loop spans 16 amino acids. Germline assignment: CDR1 LNHNV and CDR2 YYDKDF (reference sequence). This chain's CDR3 is CATSRASGRMTDTQYF. The CDR3 nucleotides read TGTGCCACCAGCAGAGCTAGCGGGAGGATGACAGATACGCAGTATTTT.

The chain uses TRBV2 and TRBJ1-2; TRBD1 agrees at 7 bases. Looked up from germline, CDR1 is SNHLY and CDR2 is FYNNEI. The CDR3 is made up of 15 amino acids. V shed 4 bases and J 3 bases; nucleotides not matched to a gene: 8. The DNA of the CDR3 is TGTGCCAGCAGTGGACCGGGACAGCGAGACTATGGCTACACCTTC. Protein sequence: CASSGPGQRDYGYTF.

The J gene is TRBJ1-1, the V gene TRBV20-1; unclear D gene. V dropped 3 bases and J dropped 0 bases, with 8 bases sitting between them. CDR3 length equals 13 residues. Germline CDR1 is DFQATT and CDR2 is SNEGSKA (reference sequence). CDR3 nucleotides: TGCAGTGCTAGTGGGCACATGAACACTGAAGCTTTCTTT. This sequence encodes CSASGHMNTEAFF.

V gene TRBV7-2 combines with J gene TRBJ1-3; D unclear. V was clipped by 4 bases and J by 4 bases, with 14 bases between them. This CDR3 spans 15 amino acids. Germline CDR1 reads SGHTA; CDR2 reads FQGNSA. The CDR3 DNA sequence: TGTGCCAGCAGCTCCAGGAATGTCCCGGGAAACACCATATATTTT. Residues: CASSSRNVPGNTIYF.

The V gene is TRBV5-1, the J gene TRBJ2-7; tentative D call: TRBD2 (6 bases). Germline lookup yields CDR1 SGHRS and CDR2 YFSETQ. V lost 0 bases to trimming and J lost 5 bases, with 9 bases between them. CDR3 size: 13 residues. The CDR3 nucleotides are TGCGCCAGCAGCTTGGGGGGCGGGGACGAGCAGTACTTC. It translates to CASSLGGGDEQYF.

The V gene is TRBV19, the J gene TRBJ1-1; unclear D gene. This CDR3 spans 13 amino acids. V gave up 7 bases and J gave up 0 bases, with 9 bases separating them. The germline gives CDR1 LNHDA, CDR2 SQIVND (reference sequence). CDR3 region: CASNFGMNTEAFF. In DNA form, the CDR3 reads TGTGCCAGTAATTTCGGGATGAACACTGAAGCTTTCTTT.

The genes are TRBV19 and TRBJ2-7, with D tentatively TRBD1 (7 bases). The V and J ends lost 6 bases and 1 base respectively, with 25 bases between them. Germline V gene lookup returns CDR1 LNHDA and CDR2 SQIVND (reference sequence). CDR3 length: 18 amino acids. The CDR3 protein is CASSRTDRPPGRSYEQYF. The CDR3 nucleotides are TGTGCCAGTAGCCGAACGGACAGGCCACCCGGGAGATCCTACGAGCAGTACTTC.

The chain joins TRBV25-1 to TRBJ2-7, with 11 bases identical to TRBD1. The V gene's germline CDR1 is MGHDK and CDR2 SYGVNS. This CDR3 has 16 amino acids. The junction had 11 bases not matched to a gene; V was cut back by 3 bases and J by 7 bases. CDR3 nucleotides: TGTGCCAGCAGTGACCCCCAGGGACAGGGGGGAAGGGAGCAGTACTTC. Translated: CASSDPQGQGGREQYF.

The rearrangement uses TRBV6-5 and TRBJ2-3; D possibly corresponds to TRBD1 (5 bases). Germline V gives CDR1 MNHEY, CDR2 SVGAGI. V lost 7 bases, J lost 3 bases, and 17 bases lay in between. This CDR3 comprises 15 residues. The CDR3 protein is CASTVTQGRTDTQYF. CDR3 nucleotides: TGTGCCAGCACCGTCACTCAGGGTCGAACAGATACGCAGTATTTT.

This clone was observed a handful of times. The chain joins TRBV29-1 to TRBJ1-6, with D tentatively TRBD1 (5 bases). V was clipped by 4 bases and J by 7 bases, with 11 bases between them. The V gene's germline CDR1 is SQVTM and CDR2 ANQGSEA. CDR3 length: 13 residues. CDR3 bases: TGCAGCGTTGGGACCGGGGGGAATTCACCCCTCCACTTT. Translated, it gives CSVGTGGNSPLHF.

This clone was observed once. This chain links TRBV6-5 with TRBJ2-5; 7 bases agree with TRBD1. The germline V gene has CDR1 MNHEY and CDR2 SVGAGI. V shed 6 bases, J shed 5 bases, and the junction held 6 bases outside the gene matches. The CDR3 totals 13 residues. The CDR3 DNA sequence: TGTGCCAGCAGAGTACAGGGGCGCGAGACCCAGTACTTC. Its translation is CASRVQGRETQYF.